This T cell receptor beta chain was sequenced during a study of vaccination effects on CD4 cells after COVID-19. In the case of this clone: Its matching antigen is unknown.

Antigen-specific CD4+ T cells were first expanded with viral peptide pools by the ViraFEST assay and only then sequenced. Cultured cells yielded isolated CD4+ T cells after 10 days. Of the BNT162b2 and mRNA-1273 vaccines, participants received two doses of one or the other. The CDR3 consists of 14 residues. Germline CDR1 SEHNR, CDR2 FQNEAQ (reference sequence). Trimming took off 0 bases at V and 9 bases at J, with 9 bases between the two ends. Sequencing was performed with immunoSEQ multiplex PCR; in TCRdb, only in-frame clones are kept and a portion is missing. Of 25,000 to 35,000 clones in the sample, roughly 60% were seen once.

The chain employs TRBV7-9 and TRBJ1-6; TRBD1 might be the D (5 bases). This clonotype was obtained from a human donor who received a COVID-19 vaccine. Sequenced material: CD4+ T cells from PBMCs cultured with SARS-CoV-2 spike peptides, taken after COVID-19 vaccination. CDR3 loop: CASSLASGFSPLHF. As DNA, the CDR3 is TGTGCCAGCAGCTTAGCGTCAGGGTTTTCACCCCTCCACTTT.